This is a list of T cell receptor beta chains from one sample in a study of T cell repertoires in cytomegalovirus infection. In TCRdb, the reads were re-called with MiXCR into one record per CDR3 protein. The table records a few hundred thousand distinct CDR3 sequences, roughly 22% of them present only once. Source material: CD8+ T cells from PBMCs. These TCRs come from a human donor in good health (CMV status not recorded). Some clones in this sample may be carry-over from other donors' samples. Each CDR3 is given with its conserved first and last residue. The D gene is left open where the match is weak. Size values are once, few and many counts, or a class for expanded clones, and some rows have none.

v_call,clone_size,d_call,j_call,cdr3_nt,cdr3_aa
TRBV29-1,few,TRBD1,TRBJ1-5,TGCAGCGTTGTGGAACAGGGGGCGCGGGGTCAGCCCCAGCATTTT,CSVVEQGARGQPQHF
TRBV28,NA,NA,TRBJ1-5,TGTGCCAGCAGTTTATTTGGCAGTAGCCAGCCCCAGCATTTT,CASSLFGSSQPQHF
TRBV7-6,NA,NA,TRBJ2-5,TGTGCCAGCAGCGCCGGGACGGGACTTAGGCGGCAAGAGACCCAGTACTTC,CASSAGTGLRRQETQYF
TRBV6-2/TRBV6-3,few,NA,TRBJ2-7,TGTGCCAGCAGCCACGCCTCGGGGGCCCGCGAGCAGTACTTC,CASSHASGAREQYF
TRBV12-3/TRBV12-4,few,TRBD1,TRBJ2-7,TGTGCCAGCCGCCGGACAGGAGCTTTAGACGAGCAGTACTTC,CASRRTGALDEQYF
TRBV7-2,NA,NA,TRBJ2-1,TGTGCCAGCAGCCCCCAGAGTTGGGAGCAGTTCTTC,CASSPQSWEQFF
TRBV7-2,many,TRBD2,TRBJ2-7,TGTGCCTCGGGACTAGCGGGGGGGTTCCCCTGGGGGGAGCAGTACTTC,CASGLAGGFPWGEQYF
TRBV20-1,NA,TRBD1,TRBJ2-3,TGCAGTGCTAGAGATGGGACAGGGAGGAATACGCAGTATTTT,CSARDGTGRNTQYF
TRBV11-2,NA,NA,TRBJ2-1,TGTGCCAGCAGATACACCGGCCTCTCCTACAATGAGCAGTTCTTC,CASRYTGLSYNEQFF
TRBV7-2,NA,TRBD1,TRBJ2-1,TGTGCCAGCAGCCTAGGACAGGCGACCTCCTACAATGAGCAGTTCTTC,CASSLGQATSYNEQFF
TRBV5-4,NA,NA,TRBJ2-3,TGTGCCAGCAGCTTGTCGGGCACAGATACGCAGTATTTT,CASSLSGTDTQYF